This T cell receptor (beta chain) was captured by sequencing in a study of T cell responses to AZD1222 COVID-19 vaccine. The study's findings and limits: A reported finding is that nearly half of spike-specific TCRs target unmutated variant regions. It was only a handful of AZD1222 recipients who were seropositive at baseline.

TCRdb keeps only in-frame clones here, not all; method: immunoSEQ multiplex PCR. The sample has around 94,000 clones; about 89% are singletons. With regard to this clone: What it binds is not known.

The V segment lost 1 base and the J segment 2 bases; nucleotides outside the gene matches: 2. This CDR3 is 16 amino acids long. Per germline, CDR1 MGHRA and CDR2 YSYEKL. The source is an adult in good health. This sequence joins TRBV4-1 and TRBJ1-6; 7 bases are shared with TRBD1. The sequences come from peripheral blood, collected on day 0 of AZD1222 vaccination. The CDR3 sequence: CASSQARGTYNSPLHF. The CDR3 region has the DNA TGCGCCAGCAGCCAAGCCAGGGGGACCTATAATTCACCCCTCCACTTT.